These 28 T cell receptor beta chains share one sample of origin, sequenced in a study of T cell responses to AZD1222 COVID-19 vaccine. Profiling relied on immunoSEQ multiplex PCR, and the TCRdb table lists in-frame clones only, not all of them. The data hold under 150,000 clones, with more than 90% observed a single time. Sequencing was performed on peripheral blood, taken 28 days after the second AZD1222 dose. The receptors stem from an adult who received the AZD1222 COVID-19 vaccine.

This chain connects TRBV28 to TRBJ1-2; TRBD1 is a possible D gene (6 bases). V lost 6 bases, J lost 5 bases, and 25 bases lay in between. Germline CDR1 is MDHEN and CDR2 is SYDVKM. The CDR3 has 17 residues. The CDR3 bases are TGTGCCAGCAGCCTCATCTCAGGGGCCCGGACGGATTATGGCTACACCTTC. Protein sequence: CASSLISGARTDYGYTF.

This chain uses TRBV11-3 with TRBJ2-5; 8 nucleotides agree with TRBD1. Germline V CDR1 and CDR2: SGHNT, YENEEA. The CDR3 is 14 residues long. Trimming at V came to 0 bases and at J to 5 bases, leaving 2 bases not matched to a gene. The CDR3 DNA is TGTGCCAGCAGCTTAGACAGGGGGCCGGAGACCCAGTACTTC. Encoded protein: CASSLDRGPETQYF.

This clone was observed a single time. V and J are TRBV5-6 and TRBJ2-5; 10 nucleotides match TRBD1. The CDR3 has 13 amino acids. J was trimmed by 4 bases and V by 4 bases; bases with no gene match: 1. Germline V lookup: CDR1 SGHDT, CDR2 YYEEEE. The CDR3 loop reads CASSRTGGETQYF. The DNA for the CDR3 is TGTGCCAGCAGCAGGACAGGGGGAGAGACCCAGTACTTC.

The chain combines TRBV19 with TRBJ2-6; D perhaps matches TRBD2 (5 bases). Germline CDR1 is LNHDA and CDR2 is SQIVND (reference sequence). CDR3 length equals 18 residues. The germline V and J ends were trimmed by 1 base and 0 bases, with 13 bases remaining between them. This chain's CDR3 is CASSIGPRDSSGANVLTF. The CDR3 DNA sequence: TGTGCCAGTAGTATAGGGCCCCGGGATAGCTCTGGGGCCAACGTCCTGACTTTC.

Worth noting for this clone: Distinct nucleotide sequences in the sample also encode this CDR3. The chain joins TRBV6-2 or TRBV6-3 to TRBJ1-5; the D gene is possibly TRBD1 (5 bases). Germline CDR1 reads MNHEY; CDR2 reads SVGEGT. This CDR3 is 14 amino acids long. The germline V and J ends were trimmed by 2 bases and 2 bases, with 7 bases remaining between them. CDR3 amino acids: CASSYGGGNQPQHF. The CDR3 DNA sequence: TGTGCCAGCAGTTACGGGGGGGGCAATCAGCCCCAGCATTTT.

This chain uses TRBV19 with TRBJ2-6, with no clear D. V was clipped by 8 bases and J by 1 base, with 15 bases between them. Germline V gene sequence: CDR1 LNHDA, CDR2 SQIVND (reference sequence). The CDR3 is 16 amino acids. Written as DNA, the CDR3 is TGTGCCAGTGCCCCCCTCGATGCTTCTGGGGCCAACGTCCTGACTTTC. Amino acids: CASAPLDASGANVLTF.

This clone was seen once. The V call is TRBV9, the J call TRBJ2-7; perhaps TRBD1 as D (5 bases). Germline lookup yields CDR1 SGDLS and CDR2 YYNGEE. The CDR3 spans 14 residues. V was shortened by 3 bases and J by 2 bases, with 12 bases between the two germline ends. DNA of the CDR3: TGTGCCAGCAGCGGGGGCCCAGACCCCTACGAGCAGTACTTC. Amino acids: CASSGGPDPYEQYF.

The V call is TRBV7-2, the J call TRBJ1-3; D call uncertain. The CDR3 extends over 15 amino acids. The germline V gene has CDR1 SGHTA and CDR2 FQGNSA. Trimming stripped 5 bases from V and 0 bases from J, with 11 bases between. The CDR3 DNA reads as TGTGCCAGCAGCCCCCTTATCTCCTCTGGAAACACCATATATTTT. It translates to CASSPLISSGNTIYF.

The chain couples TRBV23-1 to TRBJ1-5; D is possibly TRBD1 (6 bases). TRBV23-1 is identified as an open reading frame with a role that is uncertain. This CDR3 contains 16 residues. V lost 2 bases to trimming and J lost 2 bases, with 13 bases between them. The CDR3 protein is CASSQVGGAGNQPQHF. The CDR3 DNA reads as TGCGCCAGCAGTCAAGTCGGGGGCGCCGGCAATCAGCCCCAGCATTTT.

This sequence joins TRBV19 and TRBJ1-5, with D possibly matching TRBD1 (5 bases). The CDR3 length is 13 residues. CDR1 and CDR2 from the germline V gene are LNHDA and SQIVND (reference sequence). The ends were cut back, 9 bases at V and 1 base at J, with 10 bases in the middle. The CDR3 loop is CASQDRSNQPQHF. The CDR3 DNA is TGTGCCAGCCAAGACAGAAGCAATCAGCCCCAGCATTTT.

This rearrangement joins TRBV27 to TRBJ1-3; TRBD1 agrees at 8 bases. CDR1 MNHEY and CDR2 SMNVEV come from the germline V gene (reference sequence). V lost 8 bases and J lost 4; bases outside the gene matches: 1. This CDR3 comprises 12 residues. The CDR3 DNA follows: TGTGCCAGCGGGGACAGGGGAAACACCATATATTTT. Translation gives CASGDRGNTIYF.

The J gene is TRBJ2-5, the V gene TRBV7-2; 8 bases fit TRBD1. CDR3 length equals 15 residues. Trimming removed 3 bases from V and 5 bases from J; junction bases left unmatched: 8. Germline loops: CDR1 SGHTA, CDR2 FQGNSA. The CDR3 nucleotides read TGTGCCAGCAGCTTGAATCAGGGGGCAGGGGAGACCCAGTACTTC. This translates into CASSLNQGAGETQYF.

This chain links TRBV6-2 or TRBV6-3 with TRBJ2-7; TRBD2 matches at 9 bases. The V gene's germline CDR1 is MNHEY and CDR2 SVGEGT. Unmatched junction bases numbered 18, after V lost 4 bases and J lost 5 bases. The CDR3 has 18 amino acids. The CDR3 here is CASSSKFPQLAGRHEQYF. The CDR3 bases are TGTGCCAGCAGTTCTAAGTTTCCCCAACTAGCGGGTCGGCACGAGCAGTACTTC.

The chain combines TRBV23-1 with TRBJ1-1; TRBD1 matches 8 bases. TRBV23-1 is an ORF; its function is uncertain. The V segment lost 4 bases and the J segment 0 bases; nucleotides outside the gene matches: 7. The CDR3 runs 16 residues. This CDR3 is CASSLNGQGLNTEAFF. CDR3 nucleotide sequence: TGCGCCAGCAGTCTAAATGGACAGGGTTTGAACACTGAAGCTTTCTTT.

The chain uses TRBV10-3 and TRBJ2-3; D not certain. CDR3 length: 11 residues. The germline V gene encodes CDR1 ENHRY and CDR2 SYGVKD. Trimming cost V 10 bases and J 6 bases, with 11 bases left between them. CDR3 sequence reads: CATHLADTQYF. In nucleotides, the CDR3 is TGTGCCACCCACCTTGCCGATACGCAGTATTTT.

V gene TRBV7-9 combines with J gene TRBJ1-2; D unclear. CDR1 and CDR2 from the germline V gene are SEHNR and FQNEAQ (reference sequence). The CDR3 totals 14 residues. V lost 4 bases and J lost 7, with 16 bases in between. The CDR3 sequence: CASSSNDGIIGYTF. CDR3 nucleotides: TGTGCCAGCAGCTCCAATGACGGGATTATTGGCTACACCTTC. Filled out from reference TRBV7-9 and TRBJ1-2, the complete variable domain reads DTGVSQNPRHKITKRGQNVTFRCDPISEHNRLYWYRQTLGQGPEFLTYFQNEAQLEKSRLLSDRFSAERPKGSFSTLEIQRTEQGDSAMYLCASSSNDGIIGYTFGSGTRLTVV.

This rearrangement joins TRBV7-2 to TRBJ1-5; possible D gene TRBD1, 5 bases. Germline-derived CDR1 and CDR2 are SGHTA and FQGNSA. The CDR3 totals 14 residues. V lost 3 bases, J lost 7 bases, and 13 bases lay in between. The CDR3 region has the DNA TGTGCCAGCAGCTTTCAGGGAAATAGGCAGCCCCAGCATTTT. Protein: CASSFQGNRQPQHF.

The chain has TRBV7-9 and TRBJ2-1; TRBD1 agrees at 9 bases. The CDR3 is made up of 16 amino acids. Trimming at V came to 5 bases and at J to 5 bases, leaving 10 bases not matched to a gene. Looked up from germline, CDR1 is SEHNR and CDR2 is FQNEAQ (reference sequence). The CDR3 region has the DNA TGTGCCAGCAGCCCCAGAGGGGACAGGGATGACAATGAGCAGTTCTTC. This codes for CASSPRGDRDDNEQFF.

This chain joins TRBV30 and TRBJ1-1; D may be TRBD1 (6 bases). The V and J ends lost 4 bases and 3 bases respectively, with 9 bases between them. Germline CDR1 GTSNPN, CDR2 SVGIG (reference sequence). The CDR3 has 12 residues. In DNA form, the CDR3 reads TGTGCCTGGACAGGGGACTACACTGAAGCTTTCTTT. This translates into CAWTGDYTEAFF.

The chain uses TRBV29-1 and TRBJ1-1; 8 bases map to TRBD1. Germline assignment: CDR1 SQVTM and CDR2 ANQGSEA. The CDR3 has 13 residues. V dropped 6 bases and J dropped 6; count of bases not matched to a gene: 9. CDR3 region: CSVGQTGASEAFF. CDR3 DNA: TGCAGCGTGGGACAGACAGGGGCCTCTGAAGCTTTCTTT.

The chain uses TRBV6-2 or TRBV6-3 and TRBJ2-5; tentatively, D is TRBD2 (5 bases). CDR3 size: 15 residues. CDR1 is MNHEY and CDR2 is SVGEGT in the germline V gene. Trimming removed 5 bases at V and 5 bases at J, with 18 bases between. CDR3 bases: TGTGCCAGCAGTCCCGCGGGCCGACCTGGGGAGACCCAGTACTTC. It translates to CASSPAGRPGETQYF.

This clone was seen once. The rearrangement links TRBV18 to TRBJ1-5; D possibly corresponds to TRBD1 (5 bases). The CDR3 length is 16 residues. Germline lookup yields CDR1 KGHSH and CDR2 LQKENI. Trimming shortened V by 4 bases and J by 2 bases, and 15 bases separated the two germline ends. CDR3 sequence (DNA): TGTGCCAGCTCACGAGGGGCCCAGGTGCGCAATCAGCCCCAGCATTTT. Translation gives CASSRGAQVRNQPQHF.

CDR3 nucleotides: TGTGCCAGCAGCTTCGCGACAGGGACTAGCAATCAGCCCCAGCATTTT. Amino acids: CASSFATGTSNQPQHF. The chain employs TRBV5-6 and TRBJ1-5; 7 nucleotides match TRBD1. This CDR3 comprises 16 residues. CDR1 SGHDT and CDR2 YYEEEE come from the germline V gene. V gave up 2 bases and J gave up 0 bases; unmatched junction bases: 5.

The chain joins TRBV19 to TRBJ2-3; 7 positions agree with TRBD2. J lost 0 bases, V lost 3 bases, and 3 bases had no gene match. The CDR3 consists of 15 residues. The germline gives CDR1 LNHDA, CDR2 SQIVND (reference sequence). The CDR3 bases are TGTGCCAGTAGTATCCAAGCGGGAAGCACAGATACGCAGTATTTT. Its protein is CASSIQAGSTDTQYF.

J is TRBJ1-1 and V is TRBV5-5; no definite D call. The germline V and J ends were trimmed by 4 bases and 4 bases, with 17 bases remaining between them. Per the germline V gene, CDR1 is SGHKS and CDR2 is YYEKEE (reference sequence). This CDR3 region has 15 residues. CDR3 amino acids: CASSRGGGIRTEAFF. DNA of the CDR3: TGTGCCAGCAGCCGAGGTGGAGGGATCCGCACTGAAGCTTTCTTT.

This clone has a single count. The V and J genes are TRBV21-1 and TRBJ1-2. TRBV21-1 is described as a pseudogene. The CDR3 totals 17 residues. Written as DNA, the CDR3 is TGTGCCAGCACTCCCCGAAGGGAGCGTCTCTCCGGCTATGGCTACACCTTC. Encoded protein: CASTPRRERLSGYGYTF.

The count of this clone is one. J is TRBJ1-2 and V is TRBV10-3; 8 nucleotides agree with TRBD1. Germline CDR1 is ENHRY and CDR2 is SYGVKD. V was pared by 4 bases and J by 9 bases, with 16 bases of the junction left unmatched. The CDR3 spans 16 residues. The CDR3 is CAISGLDRETRNSYTF. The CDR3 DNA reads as TGTGCCATCAGTGGCCTGGACAGGGAGACAAGGAATAGCTACACCTTC.

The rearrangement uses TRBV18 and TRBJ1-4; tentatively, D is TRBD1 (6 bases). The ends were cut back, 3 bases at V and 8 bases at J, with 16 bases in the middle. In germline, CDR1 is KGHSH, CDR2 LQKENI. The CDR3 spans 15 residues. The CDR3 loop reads CASSPRGGGDEKLFF. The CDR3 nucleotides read TGTGCCAGCTCACCCCGAGGGGGGGGAGACGAAAAACTGTTTTTT. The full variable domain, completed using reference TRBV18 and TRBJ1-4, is NAGVMQNPRHLVRRRGQEARLRCSPMKGHSHVYWYRQLPEEGLKFMVYLQKENIIDESGMPKERFSAEFPKEGPSILRIQQVVRGDSAAYFCASSPRGGGDEKLFFGSGTQLSVL.